This entry concerns a single T cell receptor (beta chain). The data originate from a study of T cell changes during pregnancy in multiple sclerosis. The CDR3 contains 15 residues. CDR1 is SGHNT and CDR2 is YYREEE in the germline V gene (reference sequence). With V trimmed by 2 bases and J by 4 bases, 6 bases remained unmatched. Repertoires were generated with immunoSEQ multiplex PCR, while TCRdb's copy carries only in-frame clones and drops some. The sample has more than 65,000 clones, roughly 92% seen once. The rearrangement uses TRBV5-4 and TRBJ2-5; 9 bases map to TRBD2. Here the sequenced sample was peripheral blood, taken in the first trimester of pregnancy. The sequence derives from a female donor with multiple sclerosis, enrolled in a pregnancy study. The CDR3 sequence is CASSLTSGFGETQYF. The CDR3 DNA reads TGTGCCAGCAGCTTAACTAGCGGGTTTGGAGAGACCCAGTACTTC.